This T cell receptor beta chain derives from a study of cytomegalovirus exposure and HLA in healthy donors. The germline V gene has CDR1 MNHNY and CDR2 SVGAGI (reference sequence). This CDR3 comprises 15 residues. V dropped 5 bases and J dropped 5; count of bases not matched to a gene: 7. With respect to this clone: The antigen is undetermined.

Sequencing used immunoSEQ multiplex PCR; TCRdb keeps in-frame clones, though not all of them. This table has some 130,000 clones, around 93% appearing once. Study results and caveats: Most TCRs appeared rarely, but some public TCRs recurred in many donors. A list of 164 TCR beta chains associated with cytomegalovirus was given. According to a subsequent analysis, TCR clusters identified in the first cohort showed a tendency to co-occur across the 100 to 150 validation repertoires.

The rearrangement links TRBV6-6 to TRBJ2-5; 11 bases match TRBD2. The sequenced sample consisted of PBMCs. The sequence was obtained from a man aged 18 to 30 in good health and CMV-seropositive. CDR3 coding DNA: TGTGCCAGCAGTATAGCGGGAGGGCTTCGGGAGACCCAGTACTTC. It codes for CASSIAGGLRETQYF.